This is a list of T cell receptor beta chains from one sample in a study of early T cells in non-severe SARS-CoV-2 infection. TCRdb processed the 5' RACE reads anew with MiXCR; each CDR3 protein has one entry. The sample has about 97,000 distinct CDR3 sequences; 10% to 15% are singletons. The sequencing sample was made of whole blood. The receptors here all came from an adult who was a healthcare worker with PCR-confirmed SARS-CoV-2 infection or an uninfected control (not recorded which). The CDR3 runs from the conserved cysteine through the conserved F or W. Fields, in order: clone size, V gene, D gene, J gene, CDR3 protein, CDR3 DNA. D genes are given only for firm matches. Clone size is given for some rows only: seen once, a few or many times, or a class if the clone is expanded.

>medium-sized|TRBV11-2|.|TRBJ2-5
CASSPRRQLQETQYF
TGTGCCAGCAGCCCACGGCGACAGCTCCAAGAGACCCAGTACTTC
>few|TRBV7-2|TRBD2|TRBJ2-2
CASSRAGVPGELFF
TGTGCCAGCAGCAGAGCGGGAGTCCCCGGGGAGCTGTTTTTT
>few|TRBV12-3/TRBV12-4|.|TRBJ1-6
CASSDGPNSPLHF
TGTGCCAGCAGTGACGGACCGAATTCACCCCTCCACTTT
>few|TRBV28|.|TRBJ2-5
CASSPTGTEETQYF
TGTGCCAGCAGCCCGACCGGGACGGAAGAGACCCAGTACTTC
>many|TRBV30|.|TRBJ1-2
CAWRKKGHNYGYTF
TGTGCCTGGAGAAAAAAGGGTCACAACTATGGCTACACCTTC
>many|TRBV5-1|TRBD1|TRBJ2-7
CASSFMTGGAGYF
TGCGCCAGCAGCTTTATGACAGGGGGCGCGGGGTACTTC
>.|TRBV21-1|.|TRBJ2-7
CASSNGDGGTSGRTLGYEQYF
TGTGCCAGCAGCAATGGGGACGGCGGGACTAGCGGGAGGACTCTGGGCTACGAGCAGTACTTC
>.|TRBV21-1|.|TRBJ2-3
CASSSLITDTQYF
TGTGCCAGCAGCTCGTTAATCACAGATACGCAGTATTTT
>many|TRBV6-2/TRBV6-3|.|TRBJ1-1
CASARGNTEAFF
TGTGCCAGCGCCAGGGGGAACACTGAAGCTTTCTTT
>.|TRBV10-3|TRBD2|TRBJ2-7
CAISATSGEGGEQYF
TGTGCCATCAGTGCGACTAGCGGGGAGGGGGGCGAGCAGTACTTC
>.|TRBV7-2|.|TRBJ2-7
CASSLQSEGGYEQYF
TGTGCCAGCAGCTTACAATCGGAGGGCGGCTACGAGCAGTACTTC
>many|TRBV10-2|TRBD1|TRBJ2-1
CASQGTGSHNEQFF
TGCGCCAGCCAGGGGACAGGGAGTCATAATGAGCAGTTCTTC
>many|TRBV18|.|TRBJ2-3
CASSPQRTASTDTQYF
TGTGCCAGCTCACCACAGCGGACAGCTAGCACAGATACGCAGTATTTT
>.|TRBV18|TRBD2|TRBJ2-3
CASSPRLIGTSDTDTQYF
TGTGCCAGCTCACCACGTCTAATTGGGACTAGCGACACAGATACGCAGTATTTT
>.|TRBV4-1|.|TRBJ2-7
CASSQAETVTYEQYF
TGCGCCAGCAGCCAAGCCGAGACTGTAACCTACGAGCAGTACTTC
>few|TRBV7-2|.|TRBJ2-7
CASSFGVRGLMEQYF
TGTGCCAGCAGCTTCGGCGTGAGAGGGTTAATGGAGCAGTACTTC
>few|TRBV2|.|TRBJ2-3
CASSSVPGSTDTQYF
TGTGCCAGCAGCTCCGTCCCGGGGAGCACAGATACGCAGTATTTT
>.|TRBV7-2|TRBD1|TRBJ1-1
CASSLQGGVTEAFF
TGTGCCAGCAGCTTACAGGGGGGTGTCACTGAAGCTTTCTTT
>.|TRBV29-1|.|TRBJ1-1
CSARSNTEAFF
TGCAGCGCTAGATCGAACACTGAAGCTTTCTTT
>.|TRBV4-1|.|TRBJ2-3
CASSSRFDDTQYF
TGCGCCAGCAGCTCCCGATTCGACGATACGCAGTATTTT
>few|TRBV5-1|.|TRBJ2-7
CAGSSGGGGHRSYEQYF
TGCGCCGGCAGCTCGGGAGGAGGGGGACACCGCTCCTACGAGCAGTACTTC
>many|TRBV7-9|.|TRBJ2-5
CASSSTDVEQETQYF
TGTGCCAGCAGCTCTACGGACGTTGAACAAGAGACCCAGTACTTC
>many|TRBV12-5|.|TRBJ1-1
CASGSGAWPNTEAFF
TGTGCTAGTGGTTCCGGGGCTTGGCCGAACACTGAAGCTTTCTTT
>.|TRBV7-8|.|TRBJ1-5
CASSLDAGTHNQPQHF
TGTGCCAGCAGCTTAGATGCGGGGACGCACAATCAGCCCCAGCATTTT
>few|TRBV11-2|.|TRBJ2-4
CASSLMRGGDRNIQYF
TGTGCCAGCAGCTTAATGAGGGGAGGAGACAGAAACATTCAGTACTTC
>few|TRBV7-2|.|TRBJ2-2
CASSLDGGLSTGELFF
TGTGCCAGCAGCTTAGACGGAGGCCTTAGCACCGGGGAGCTGTTTTTT
>.|TRBV5-4|TRBD1|TRBJ2-1
CASSLVYRGNSYNEQFF
TGTGCCAGCAGCTTGGTTTACAGGGGGAACTCCTACAATGAGCAGTTCTTC
>.|TRBV28|TRBD1|TRBJ1-1
CASSFPRDRGAFF
TGTGCCAGCAGTTTCCCCCGGGACAGAGGAGCTTTCTTT
>few|TRBV7-6|.|TRBJ2-7
CASSLAGGTPLEQYF
TGTGCCAGCAGCTTAGCTGGCGGGACTCCCCTCGAGCAGTACTTC
>.|TRBV12-3/TRBV12-4|.|TRBJ2-7
CASSSVDRTEQYF
TGTGCCAGCAGTTCGGTGGATAGGACCGAGCAGTACTTC
>many|TRBV28|.|TRBJ2-1
CASSFGGAEQFF
TGTGCCAGCAGTTTTGGGGGAGCTGAGCAGTTCTTC
>few|TRBV14|TRBD1|TRBJ2-4
CASSQTTGSLAKNIQYF
TGTGCCAGCAGCCAAACGACAGGGTCTCTTGCCAAAAACATTCAGTACTTC
>many|TRBV2|.|TRBJ2-4
CASSGEGGGSNIQYF
TGTGCCAGCAGTGGGGAAGGAGGGGGGTCAAACATTCAGTACTTC
>few|TRBV4-1|TRBD1|TRBJ1-2
CASSPPPHRGLYGYTF
TGCGCCAGCAGCCCACCCCCTCACAGGGGCCTTTATGGCTACACCTTC
>few|TRBV28|.|TRBJ2-1
CASRARGNLLNEQFF
TGTGCCAGCCGGGCGAGAGGAAACCTCCTCAATGAGCAGTTCTTC
>.|TRBV2|TRBD1|TRBJ2-3
CASRHRDRVDTQYF
TGTGCCAGCAGGCACAGGGACAGGGTAGATACGCAGTATTTT
>.|TRBV11-1|.|TRBJ2-2
CASSLSQGNGELFF
TGTGCCAGCAGCTTAAGCCAGGGGAACGGGGAGCTGTTTTTT
>many|TRBV6-6|TRBD1|TRBJ1-1
CASRDRGENTEAFF
TGTGCCAGCAGGGACAGGGGGGAGAACACTGAAGCTTTCTTT
>few|TRBV28|TRBD1|TRBJ1-5
CASSFLTGRNQPQHF
TGTGCCAGCAGTTTCCTGACAGGGAGGAATCAGCCCCAGCATTTT
>few|TRBV28|.|TRBJ2-7
CASSFGLVVYF
TGTGCCAGCAGTTTTGGGTTAGTAGTGTACTTC
>.|TRBV19|.|TRBJ1-2
CASSTPGTGYTF
TGTGCCAGTAGTACCCCAGGTACAGGCTACACCTTC
>.|TRBV20-1|.|TRBJ2-1
CSARVEVNRADEQFF
TGCAGTGCTAGAGTTGAGGTGAATCGGGCGGATGAGCAGTTCTTC
>.|TRBV7-2|TRBD2|TRBJ2-2
CASSLSLAGGTNTGELFF
TGTGCCAGCAGCTTATCACTAGCGGGAGGAACGAACACCGGGGAGCTGTTTTTT
>.|TRBV18|.|TRBJ1-1
CASSPLARDKEAFF
TGTGCCAGCTCACCATTGGCTCGGGACAAGGAAGCTTTCTTT
>few|TRBV5-4|.|TRBJ2-7
CASSQTSGLSYEQYF
TGTGCCAGCAGCCAAACCTCGGGACTCAGCTACGAGCAGTACTTC
>.|TRBV3-1|.|TRBJ2-4
CASSQTSIQYF
TGTGCCAGCAGCCAAACAAGCATTCAGTACTTC